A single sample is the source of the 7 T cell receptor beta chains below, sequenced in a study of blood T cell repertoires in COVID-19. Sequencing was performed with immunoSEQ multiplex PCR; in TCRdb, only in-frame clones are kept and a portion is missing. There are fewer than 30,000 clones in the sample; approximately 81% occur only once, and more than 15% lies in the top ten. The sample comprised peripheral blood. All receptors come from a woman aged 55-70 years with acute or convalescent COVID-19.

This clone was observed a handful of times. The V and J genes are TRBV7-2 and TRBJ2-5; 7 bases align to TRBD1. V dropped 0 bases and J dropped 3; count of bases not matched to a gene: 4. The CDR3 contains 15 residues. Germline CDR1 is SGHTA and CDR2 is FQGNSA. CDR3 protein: CASSLASGTEETQYF. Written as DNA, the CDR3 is TGTGCCAGCAGCTTAGCCTCCGGGACAGAAGAGACCCAGTACTTC.

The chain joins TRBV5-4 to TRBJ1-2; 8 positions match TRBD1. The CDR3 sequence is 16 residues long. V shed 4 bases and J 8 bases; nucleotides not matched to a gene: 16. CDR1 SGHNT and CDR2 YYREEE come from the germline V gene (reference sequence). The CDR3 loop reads CASSQQAGGDLSGYTF. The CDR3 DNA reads TGTGCCAGCAGCCAGCAGGCAGGGGGCGACCTCAGCGGCTACACCTTC.

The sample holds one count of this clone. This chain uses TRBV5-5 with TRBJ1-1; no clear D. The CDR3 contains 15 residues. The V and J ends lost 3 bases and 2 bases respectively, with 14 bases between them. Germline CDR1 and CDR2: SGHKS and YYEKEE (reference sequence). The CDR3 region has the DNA TGTGCCAGCAGCTACCTCCCCGTCAGAAACACTGAAGCTTTCTTT. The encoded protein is CASSYLPVRNTEAFF.

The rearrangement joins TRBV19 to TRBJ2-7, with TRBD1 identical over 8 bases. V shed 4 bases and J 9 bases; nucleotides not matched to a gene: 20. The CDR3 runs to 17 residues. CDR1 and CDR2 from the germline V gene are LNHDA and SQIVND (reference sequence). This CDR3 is CASSTRDRSRKGAGQYF. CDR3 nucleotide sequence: TGTGCCAGTAGTACCAGGGACAGGTCTCGAAAAGGTGCCGGGCAGTACTTC.

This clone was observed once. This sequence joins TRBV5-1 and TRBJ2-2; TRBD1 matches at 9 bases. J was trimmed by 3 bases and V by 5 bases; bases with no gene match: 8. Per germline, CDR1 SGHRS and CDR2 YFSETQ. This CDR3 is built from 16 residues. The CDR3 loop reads CASREGTGRDTGELFF. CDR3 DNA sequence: TGCGCCAGCAGAGAAGGGACAGGGAGGGACACCGGGGAGCTGTTTTTT. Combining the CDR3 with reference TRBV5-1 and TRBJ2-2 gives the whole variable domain KAGVTQTPRYLIKTRGQQVTLSCSPISGHRSVSWYQQTPGQGLQFLFEYFSETQRNKGNFPGRFSGRQFSNSRSEMNVSTLELGDSALYLCASREGTGRDTGELFFGEGSRLTVL.

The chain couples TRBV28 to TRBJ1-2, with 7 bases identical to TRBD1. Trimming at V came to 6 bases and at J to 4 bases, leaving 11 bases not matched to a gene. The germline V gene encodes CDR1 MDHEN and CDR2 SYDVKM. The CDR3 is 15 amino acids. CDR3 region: CASSPGSDRTYGYTF. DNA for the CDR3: TGTGCCAGCAGCCCGGGATCGGACAGGACCTATGGCTACACCTTC.

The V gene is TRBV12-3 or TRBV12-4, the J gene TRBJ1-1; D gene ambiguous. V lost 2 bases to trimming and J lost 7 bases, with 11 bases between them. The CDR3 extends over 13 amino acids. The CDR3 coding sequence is TGTGCCAGCAGTTTACGTTACAGCAGTGAAGCTTTCTTT. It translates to CASSLRYSSEAFF.